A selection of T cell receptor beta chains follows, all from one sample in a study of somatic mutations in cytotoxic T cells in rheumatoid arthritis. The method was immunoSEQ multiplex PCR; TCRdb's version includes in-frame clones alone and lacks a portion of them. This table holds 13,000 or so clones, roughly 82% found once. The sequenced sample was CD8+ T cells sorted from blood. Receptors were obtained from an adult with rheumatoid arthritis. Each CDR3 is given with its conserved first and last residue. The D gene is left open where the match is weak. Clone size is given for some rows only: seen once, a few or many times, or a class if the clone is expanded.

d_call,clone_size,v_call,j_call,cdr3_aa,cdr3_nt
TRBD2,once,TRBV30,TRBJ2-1,CAWSVAGGLGDEQFF,TGTGCCTGGAGTGTAGCGGGGGGGCTGGGGGATGAGCAGTTCTTC
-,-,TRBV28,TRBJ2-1,CASSSRYEQFF,TGTGCCAGCAGTTCCCGGTACGAGCAGTTCTTC
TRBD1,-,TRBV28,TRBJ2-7,CASSLWGTAIYEQYF,TGTGCCAGCAGTTTATGGGGGACAGCCATCTACGAGCAGTACTTC
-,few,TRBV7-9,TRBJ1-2,CASSPEGLGYTF,TGTGCCAGCAGTCCCGAGGGGCTTGGCTACACCTTC
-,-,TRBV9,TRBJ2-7,CASSPRVRTEQYF,TGTGCCAGCAGCCCCCGGGTCAGAACCGAGCAGTACTTC
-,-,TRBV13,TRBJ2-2,CASKRVLANTGELFF,TGTGCCAGCAAAAGGGTACTAGCGAACACCGGGGAGCTGTTTTTT
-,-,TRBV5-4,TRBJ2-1,CASSVVGNEQFF,TGTGCCAGCAGCGTGGTGGGGAATGAGCAGTTCTTC
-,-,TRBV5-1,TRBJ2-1,CASSLVFPADSNNEQFF,TGCGCCAGCAGCTTGGTGTTTCCGGCAGACTCGAACAATGAGCAGTTCTTC
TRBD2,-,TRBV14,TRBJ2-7,CASSPAGLAGTTYEQYF,TGTGCCAGCAGCCCCGCGGGTCTAGCGGGGACAACCTACGAGCAGTACTTC
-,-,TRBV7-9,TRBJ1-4,CASSPTVSTNEKLFF,TGTGCCAGCAGCCCAACAGTGTCAACTAATGAAAAACTGTTTTTT
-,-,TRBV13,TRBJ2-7,CASSLPTRAYEQYF,TGTGCCAGCAGTTTACCAACCAGGGCCTACGAGCAGTACTTC
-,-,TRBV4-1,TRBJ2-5,CASSRFRQSQETQYF,TGCGCCAGCAGCCGCTTTCGGCAGTCCCAAGAGACCCAGTACTTC
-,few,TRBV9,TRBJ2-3,CASSVYGGAEDTQYF,TGTGCCAGCAGCGTTTACGGAGGAGCCGAAGATACGCAGTATTTT
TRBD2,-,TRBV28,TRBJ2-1,CASNIHLREGRFF,TGTGCCAGCAATATCCACCTGCGGGAGGGCCGGTTCTTC
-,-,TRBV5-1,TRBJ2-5,CASSLEAETQYF,TGCGCCAGCAGCTTGGAGGCGGAGACCCAGTACTTC
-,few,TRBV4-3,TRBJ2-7,CASSQAPDGSYEQYF,TGCGCCAGCAGCCAAGCCCCGGACGGATCCTACGAGCAGTACTTC
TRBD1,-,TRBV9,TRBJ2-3,CASSIGTGVPDTQYF,TGTGCCAGCAGCATAGGGACAGGGGTACCAGATACGCAGTATTTT
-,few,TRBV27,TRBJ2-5,CASSLRRSLGQETQYF,TGTGCCAGCAGTTTAAGGCGCTCCCTGGGCCAAGAGACCCAGTACTTC
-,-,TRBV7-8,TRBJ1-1,CASSPRQEIMNTEAFF,TGTGCCAGCAGCCCCAGACAGGAGATAATGAACACTGAAGCTTTCTTT
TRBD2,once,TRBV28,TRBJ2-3,CASRRAGGPTDTQYF,TGTGCCAGCAGAAGAGCGGGGGGGCCAACAGATACGCAGTATTTT